This TCR beta chain was sequenced for a study of CD8 T cells in ankylosing spondylitis. Study findings and constraints: Blood from ankylosing spondylitis patients appeared to carry a characteristic eight-variant TCR beta motif. Several of the motif variants were reported before in synovial fluid and blood from reactive arthritis. As reported, disease-linked clones showed significant enrichment in matched ankylosing spondylitis synovial fluid.

This CDR3 has 16 amino acids. Germline CDR1 MNHNS, CDR2 SASEGT. V gave up 6 bases and J gave up 5 bases; unmatched junction bases: 10. Researchers built TCR beta libraries using quantitative 5'-RACE with molecular barcodes. MiXCR was run by TCRdb on the 5' RACE reads, yielding one entry per CDR3 protein. The sample has over 450,000 distinct CDR3 sequences; about an eighth are singletons. With respect to this clonotype: Its target is not known.

Source material: blood, either unsorted or a sorted T cell fraction (not recorded which). This sequence was found in a male donor with ankylosing spondylitis. The chain joins TRBV6-1 to TRBJ2-7; TRBD2 aligns across 13 bases. The CDR3 protein is CASSRSGLAGANEQYF. CDR3 coding DNA: TGTGCCAGCAGCCGAAGTGGACTAGCGGGAGCGAACGAGCAGTACTTC.